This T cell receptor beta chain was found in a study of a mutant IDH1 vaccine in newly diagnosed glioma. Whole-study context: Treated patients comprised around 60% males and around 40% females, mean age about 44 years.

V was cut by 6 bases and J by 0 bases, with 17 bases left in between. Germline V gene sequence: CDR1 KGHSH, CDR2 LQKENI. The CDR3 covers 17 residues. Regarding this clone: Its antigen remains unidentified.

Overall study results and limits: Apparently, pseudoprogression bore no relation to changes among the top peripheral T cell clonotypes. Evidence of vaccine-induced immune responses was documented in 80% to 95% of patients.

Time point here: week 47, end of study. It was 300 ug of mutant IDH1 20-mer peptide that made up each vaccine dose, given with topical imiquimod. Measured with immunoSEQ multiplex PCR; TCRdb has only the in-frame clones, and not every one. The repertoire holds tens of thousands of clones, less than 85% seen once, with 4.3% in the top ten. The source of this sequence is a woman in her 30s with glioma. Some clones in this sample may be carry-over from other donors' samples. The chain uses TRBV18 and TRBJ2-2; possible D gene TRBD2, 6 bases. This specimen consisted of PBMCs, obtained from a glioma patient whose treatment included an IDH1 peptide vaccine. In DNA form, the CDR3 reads TGTGCCAGCTCCCCGGGCCAGCGCGGGACGAACACCGGGGAGCTGTTTTTT. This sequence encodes CASSPGQRGTNTGELFF.